This is a list of T cell receptor beta chains from one sample in a study of blood T cell repertoires in COVID-19. Clones were read by immunoSEQ multiplex PCR, and TCRdb kept only the in-frame ones, dropping some. Among around 260,000 clones listed, about 85% were seen once. The source material was peripheral blood. Source of these receptors: a human donor in a cohort sampled during active COVID-19. Both conserved end residues are part of each CDR3. A D gene is named only where the DNA matches it firmly. Not all rows give a size; the values are once, few, many and, for expanded clones, a class.

abundance,v_gene,j_gene,d_gene,CDR3nt,CDR3aa
.,TRBV18,TRBJ2-3,TRBD2,TGTGCCAGCTCAATACTAGCGACCATTACAGATACGCAGTATTTT,CASSILATITDTQYF
.,TRBV12-3/TRBV12-4,TRBJ1-2,.,TGTGCCAGCAGTTCGACAGCTTATGGCTACACCTTC,CASSSTAYGYTF
.,TRBV19,TRBJ2-2,TRBD2,TGTGCCAGTAGTACTCGGACTAGCGGGAAATTTAGGGAGCTGTTTTTT,CASSTRTSGKFRELFF
few,TRBV4-1,TRBJ2-1,TRBD2,TGCGCCAGCAGCGGTAGTAGCGGGAGATCCTACAATGAGCAGTTCTTC,CASSGSSGRSYNEQFF
.,TRBV19,TRBJ2-7,.,TGTGCCAGTAGTATAGATCGCAGGGGCTTCTCCTACGAGCAGTACTTC,CASSIDRRGFSYEQYF
.,TRBV11-2,TRBJ1-2,TRBD1,TGTGCCAGCAGCCCGAGGGCGGGACAGGCTTATGGCTACACCTTC,CASSPRAGQAYGYTF
.,TRBV18,TRBJ2-7,.,TGTGCCAGCTCACCACCGGTAGGGAGCGGGCCCTCCTACGAGCAGTACTTC,CASSPPVGSGPSYEQYF
.,TRBV15,TRBJ1-2,.,TGTGCCACCAGCAGAGCCAGAGGGAACTATGGCTACACCTTC,CATSRARGNYGYTF
.,TRBV28,TRBJ2-1,.,TGTGCCAGCAGCTCTCCCGGGGAGCTCTTAAATGAGCAGTTCTTC,CASSSPGELLNEQFF
.,TRBV5-1,TRBJ1-2,.,TGCGCCAGCAGCCTTGAGGGTAGCCATCCCCGAGACTTC,CASSLEGSHPRDF
.,TRBV4-3,TRBJ1-1,.,TGCGCCAGCAGCCAAGAACTCTACAGGGACACTGAAGCTTTCTTT,CASSQELYRDTEAFF
.,TRBV6-5,TRBJ1-1,.,TGTGCCAGCAGTTACGAGGGCACTGAAGCTTTCTTT,CASSYEGTEAFF
.,TRBV11-2,TRBJ2-1,.,TGTGCCAGCAGGAACAACGCCCCGGCTAGCGACTACAATGAGCAGTTCTTC,CASRNNAPASDYNEQFF
.,TRBV9,TRBJ2-2,.,TGTGCCAGCAGCTCCCCGTGGGGGGGCAACAGGGCCGGGGAGCTGTTTTTT,CASSSPWGGNRAGELFF
.,TRBV7-6,TRBJ2-3,.,TGTGCCAGCGCGAAGGAGGGTGGAAGAACAGATACGCAGTATTTT,CASAKEGGRTDTQYF
once,TRBV28,TRBJ2-7,.,TGTGCCAGCAGTCTCCCGGGTGTCTACGAGCAGTACTTC,CASSLPGVYEQYF
few,TRBV2,TRBJ2-7,.,TGTGCCAGCAGTGAGGCAGACTATTACGAGCAGTACTTC,CASSEADYYEQYF
once,TRBV10-1,TRBJ2-2,TRBD1,TGCGCCAGCAGCCGGCAGGGGGCCGGGGAGCTGTTTTTT,CASSRQGAGELFF
.,TRBV2,TRBJ2-7,TRBD1,TGTGCCGGCCACGACAGGGCATACGAGCAGTACTTC,CAGHDRAYEQYF
.,TRBV28,TRBJ2-5,.,TGTGCCAGCAGTCGCACAGGAAAACAAGAGACCCAGTACTTC,CASSRTGKQETQYF
.,TRBV6-6,TRBJ2-2,.,TGTGCCAGCGCGGAGGCGAACACCGGGGAGCTGTTTTTT,CASAEANTGELFF
many,TRBV6-6,TRBJ2-1,TRBD2,TGTGCCAGCAGACGAACTAGCGGGAGGGGCAATGAGCAGTTCTTC,CASRRTSGRGNEQFF
.,TRBV9,TRBJ2-5,.,TGTGCCAGCAGCGTAGGGAGGGGAACTACCTTTTCGGCCGAGACCCAGTACTTC,CASSVGRGTTFSAETQYF
.,TRBV5-8,TRBJ1-5,.,TGTGCCAGCAGCCGCAGTCAGCCCCAGCATTTT,CASSRSQPQHF
.,TRBV14,TRBJ1-1,.,TGTGCCAGCAGCGTCTCGGGAAGAGGAGCTTTCTTT,CASSVSGRGAFF
.,TRBV28,TRBJ1-5,.,TGTGCCAGCAATGCGGAGTTTAGCAATCAGCCCCAGCATTTT,CASNAEFSNQPQHF
.,TRBV7-8,TRBJ2-5,.,TGTGCCAGCAGCTCCGAAGTGAGACACGGGGGAGAGACCCAGTACTTC,CASSSEVRHGGETQYF
.,TRBV7-9,TRBJ1-4,.,TGTGCCAGCAGCCCTGAGGGTACAGTAGCTCAAAAACTGTTTTTT,CASSPEGTVAQKLFF
.,TRBV18,TRBJ2-2,TRBD2,TGTGCCAGCTCACCACCCGGTCTAGCGGGGGACACCGGGGAGCTGTTTTTT,CASSPPGLAGDTGELFF
once,TRBV28,TRBJ2-2,.,TGTGCCAGCAGGGTCGGACACAGCACCGGGGAGCTGTTTTTT,CASRVGHSTGELFF
.,TRBV7-2,TRBJ2-5,TRBD2,TGTGCCAGCAGCTTGGGACTAGCGGGATCGGGGCCCCAAGAGACCCAGTACTTC,CASSLGLAGSGPQETQYF
.,TRBV11-2,TRBJ2-1,.,TGTGCCAGCAGCTTTTCGGGCGGGAATGAGCAGTTCTTC,CASSFSGGNEQFF
.,TRBV12-3/TRBV12-4,TRBJ2-5,.,TGTGCCAGTTCGGTCTCCCATCGGGAGACCCAGTACTTC,CASSVSHRETQYF
.,TRBV5-1,TRBJ2-3,.,TGCGCCAGCAGCCCCTCGCGTACGCAGTATTTT,CASSPSRTQYF
.,TRBV25-1,TRBJ1-2,TRBD1,TGTGCCAGCAGTACAGGGGGCGGTATACGGGATGGCTACACCTTC,CASSTGGGIRDGYTF
once,TRBV28,TRBJ2-7,.,TGTGCCAGCAGTTTAGATGGGGCTTCCTACGAGCAGTACTTC,CASSLDGASYEQYF
.,TRBV5-1,TRBJ1-3,.,TGCGCCAGCAGCTTGGACTTCGCCACCATATATTTT,CASSLDFATIYF
.,TRBV19,TRBJ2-2,TRBD2,TGTGCCAGTAGTATACCTAGCGGGAGGGCCATCGAGGAGCTGTTTTTT,CASSIPSGRAIEELFF
.,TRBV28,TRBJ2-5,TRBD2,TGTGCCAGCAATACGGGCCCCGGGAGGCGAGAGACCCAGTACTTC,CASNTGPGRRETQYF
.,TRBV2,TRBJ2-5,TRBD2,TGTGCCAGCCGGAGACTAGCGGCAGGGGGGGAGACCCAGTACTTC,CASRRLAAGGETQYF
once,TRBV5-8,TRBJ1-5,.,TGTGCCAGCAGCTTTGAACAGGGAGATTTCCAGCCCCAGCATTTT,CASSFEQGDFQPQHF
.,TRBV18,TRBJ2-5,.,TGTGCCAGCTCCACTAGCAGAGAGACCCAGTACTTC,CASSTSRETQYF
.,TRBV7-8,TRBJ2-2,.,TGTGCCAGCAGCTCCCCGACAGAGAACACCGGGGAGCTGTTTTTT,CASSSPTENTGELFF
few,TRBV2,TRBJ1-1,.,TGTGCCAGCAGTGAAGCCTCGACAGGGAACACTGAAGCTTTCTTT,CASSEASTGNTEAFF
.,TRBV7-9,TRBJ1-1,.,TGTGCCAGCAGCTTAGAGGGGCCAAGGGTGGCTTTCTTT,CASSLEGPRVAFF
.,TRBV18,TRBJ2-1,TRBD1,TGTGCCAGCTCCCCGCAGGGGATACAGGGGGATGAGCAGTTCTTC,CASSPQGIQGDEQFF
.,TRBV24-1,TRBJ2-3,.,TGTGCCACCAGTGCCGTGGACTCGCATAAAGGCACAGATACGCAGTATTTT,CATSAVDSHKGTDTQYF
.,TRBV9,TRBJ2-3,.,TGTGCCAGCAGCGTATCGGCGACCGGGGTCACAGATACGCAGTATTTT,CASSVSATGVTDTQYF